These T cell receptor beta chains were read from a single sample in a study of cytomegalovirus exposure and HLA in healthy donors. This table comes from immunoSEQ multiplex PCR, and its TCRdb copy is limited to in-frame clones, with some not included. Its table records 130,000 to 150,000 clones. Sequences were obtained from PBMCs. The receptor set was obtained from a male donor in good health and CMV-seronegative. Both conserved end residues are part of each CDR3. The D gene is left open where the match is weak.

d_gene	v_gene	j_gene	CDR3nt	CDR3aa
TRBD1	TRBV30	TRBJ1-4	TGTGCCTGGAGTGTACTTCTCGGGACAGGGGCGTTAAATGAAAAACTGTTTTTT	CAWSVLLGTGALNEKLFF
TRBD1	TRBV5-1	TRBJ1-2	TGCGCCAGCAGCTTGCGGACAGGGCCTACTGGCTACACCTTC	CASSLRTGPTGYTF
TRBD2	TRBV5-1	TRBJ2-7	TGCGCCAGCAGGACGTGGGCAGGGGCCGGGACTAGCGGGATCTACGAGCAGTACTTC	CASRTWAGAGTSGIYEQYF
TRBD1	TRBV29-1	TRBJ2-7	TGCAGCGTGTGGTCGGGGACAGGGGCTACCTACGAGCAGTACTTC	CSVWSGTGATYEQYF
TRBD2	TRBV9	TRBJ2-2	TGTGCCAGCAGCGTAGTCGGATCTAGCTTGGGGGGGAGACCCGGGGAGCTGTTTTTT	CASSVVGSSLGGRPGELFF
-	TRBV19	TRBJ2-6	TGTGCCAGTAGTATTTCAGGGGACCTTTACTCTGGGGCCAACGTCCTGACTTTC	CASSISGDLYSGANVLTF
-	TRBV6-5	TRBJ1-4	TGTGCCAGCAGTTACTCGATTCCCGAATCGGGAGAAAAACTGTTTTTT	CASSYSIPESGEKLFF
-	TRBV5-4	TRBJ2-7	TGTGCCAGCAGCTTGGAATGGGGCGCGGAGTACGAGCAGTACTTC	CASSLEWGAEYEQYF
-	TRBV30	TRBJ1-1	TGTGCCTGGAGTTCGGACACTGAAGCTTTCTTT	CAWSSDTEAFF
TRBD1	TRBV5-5	TRBJ1-1	TGTGCCAGCAGCTTGAAGGGGGCAGACACTGAAGCTTTCTTT	CASSLKGADTEAFF
-	TRBV5-1	TRBJ2-7	TGCGCCAGCAGACCGGCACAGGGTAGTCAATACGAGCAGTACTTC	CASRPAQGSQYEQYF
TRBD1	TRBV29-1	TRBJ2-1	TGCAGCGTCGACGACAGGGTTGCTTACAATGAGCAGTTCTTC	CSVDDRVAYNEQFF
-	TRBV4-1	TRBJ2-5	TGCGCCAGCAGCCAAGATACAGCTCCCGGGGGGACCCAGTACTTC	CASSQDTAPGGTQYF
-	TRBV7-9	TRBJ1-2	TGTGCCAGCAGCTCCCAGGGGCGCTACACCTTC	CASSSQGRYTF
TRBD1	TRBV27	TRBJ1-3	TGTGCCAGCAGACCACAGGGGTGGGCTGGAAACACCATATATTTT	CASRPQGWAGNTIYF
TRBD2	TRBV13	TRBJ2-2	TGTGCCAGTACGGGGGGGCGGAACACCGGGGAGCTGTTTTTT	CASTGGRNTGELFF
-	TRBV11-2	TRBJ1-2	TGTGCCAGCAGCTTAGAGGGCATAAACTATGGCTACACCTTC	CASSLEGINYGYTF
TRBD2	TRBV29-1	TRBJ2-7	TGCAGTGGGGGGGACGGTCGTTACGAGCAGTACTTC	CSGGDGRYEQYF
-	TRBV14	TRBJ2-7	TGTGCCAGCAGCCAAGATTACGGAGGATACGAGCAGTACTTC	CASSQDYGGYEQYF
-	TRBV5-1	TRBJ1-1	TGCGCCAGCAGCTTGGCCGAGGGGGTGAACACTGAAGCTTTCTTT	CASSLAEGVNTEAFF
-	TRBV20-1	TRBJ1-1	TGCAGTGCTAGGAGGGGAGGAGAAGCTTTCTTT	CSARRGGEAFF
-	TRBV5-1	TRBJ1-1	TGCGCCAGCAGCTGGCGGCGGGAGGATACTGAAGCTTTCTTT	CASSWRREDTEAFF
-	TRBV27	TRBJ1-2	TGTGCCAGCAGTTTAGCGGCCGAAGGCGGCTATGGCTACACCTTC	CASSLAAEGGYGYTF
TRBD1	TRBV19	TRBJ1-2	TGTGCCAGTAGTATAGTCGGGGACAGGGACTATGGCTACACCTTC	CASSIVGDRDYGYTF
-	TRBV6-6	TRBJ1-3	TGTGCCAGCACCCAACAAGGGGGGGTTTACGGAAACACCATATATTTT	CASTQQGGVYGNTIYF
-	TRBV12-5	TRBJ1-1	TGTGCTAGTGGTTTGGTACTGGGGACATTGAACACTGAAGCTTTCTTT	CASGLVLGTLNTEAFF
-	TRBV25-1	TRBJ2-2	TGTGCCAGCAGTGACCAACTAGGTCCGCAAACCGGGGAGCTGTTTTTT	CASSDQLGPQTGELFF
TRBD1	TRBV2	TRBJ2-7	TGTGCCAGCAGTGAAGGGACAGGGGGCCCATACGAGCAGTACTTC	CASSEGTGGPYEQYF
TRBD2	TRBV5-1	TRBJ2-1	TGCGCCAGCTTAGGACTAGCGGGGGGGCCCCATGAGCAGTTCTTC	CASLGLAGGPHEQFF
-	TRBV6-6	TRBJ1-6	TGTGCCAGCAGTTACCTGTTCGGGGAACCCCTCCACTTT	CASSYLFGEPLHF
-	TRBV7-7	TRBJ2-7	TGTGCTAGCAGCCATAGCGGTGGAGAGCAGTACTTC	CASSHSGGEQYF
TRBD1	TRBV5-8	TRBJ2-7	TGTGCCAGCAGCTTGGGTGGGGACAGCGAGCAGTACTTC	CASSLGGDSEQYF
TRBD1	TRBV11-2	TRBJ1-1	TGTGCCAGCAGCCCCCGACAGGGGAACAAGAACACTGAAGCTTTCTTT	CASSPRQGNKNTEAFF
-	TRBV12-5	TRBJ1-5	TGTGCTAGTGGTTTGGTGGTCGCTCAGGGAAGCCGACCCAATCAGCCCCAGCATTTT	CASGLVVAQGSRPNQPQHF
-	TRBV5-1	TRBJ1-2	TGCGCCAGCAGCGACGACAGCCGTCGGGTGAACTATGGCTACACCTTC	CASSDDSRRVNYGYTF
TRBD2	TRBV30	TRBJ2-7	TGTGCCTGGAGTGACATGGGCGGGAGTAACGAGCAGTACTTC	CAWSDMGGSNEQYF
-	TRBV30	TRBJ2-3	TGTGCCGGGAGTGTACCTGGGGCCGGCACAGATACGCAGTATTTT	CAGSVPGAGTDTQYF
-	TRBV2	TRBJ1-1	TGTGCCAGCAGCGAAAGAGGGCCGGCTTTCTTT	CASSERGPAFF
TRBD1	TRBV5-1	TRBJ1-2	TGCGCCAGCAGCCCGGGACAGGGGGAAGTGTGGGGCTACACCTTC	CASSPGQGEVWGYTF
TRBD1	TRBV7-9	TRBJ1-4	TGTGCCAGCAGCTTCCAGACAGGGCTTAATGAAAAACTGTTTTTT	CASSFQTGLNEKLFF